These T cell receptor beta chains were read from a single sample in a study of regulatory and conventional T cells in RAG deficiency. Measured with immunoSEQ multiplex PCR; TCRdb has only the in-frame clones, and not every one. The sample includes about 3,200 clones, around 94% of them seen just once. The same specimen was also included in a second study, on regulatory T cells.

What was sequenced was CD4+ Tregs sorted from blood. The receptors were gathered from a human donor in good health. Both conserved end residues are part of each CDR3. D genes are given only for firm matches. Clone size appears in some rows only: once, few, many, or a class for an expanded clone.

v_gene: TRBV18
d_gene: TRBD1
j_gene: TRBJ2-5
abundance: -
CDR3aa: CASSPGQRQETQYF
CDR3nt: TGTGCCAGCTCACCGGGACAGAGACAAGAGACCCAGTACTTC

v_gene: TRBV18
d_gene: TRBD1
j_gene: TRBJ2-7
abundance: -
CDR3aa: CASSPFGTGGDEQYF
CDR3nt: TGTGCCAGCTCACCCTTCGGGACAGGGGGAGACGAGCAGTACTTC

v_gene: TRBV7-9
d_gene: -
j_gene: TRBJ1-6
abundance: -
CDR3aa: CASSLVQTPLHF
CDR3nt: TGTGCCAGCAGCTTAGTTCAGACACCCCTCCACTTT

v_gene: TRBV5-5
d_gene: -
j_gene: TRBJ2-7
abundance: -
CDR3aa: CASSSISGAYEQYF
CDR3nt: TGTGCCAGCAGCTCCATCTCAGGGGCCTACGAGCAGTACTTC

v_gene: TRBV7-2
d_gene: TRBD2
j_gene: TRBJ2-7
abundance: -
CDR3aa: CASRPLAGGPYEQYF
CDR3nt: TGTGCCAGCAGACCTCTAGCGGGAGGGCCCTACGAGCAGTACTTC

v_gene: TRBV10-3
d_gene: TRBD2
j_gene: TRBJ2-1
abundance: -
CDR3aa: CAISESGLAGGYNEQFF
CDR3nt: TGTGCCATCAGTGAGTCGGGGCTAGCGGGGGGCTACAATGAGCAGTTCTTC

v_gene: TRBV27
d_gene: TRBD1
j_gene: TRBJ1-5
abundance: -
CDR3aa: CASSPYGDRGTYSNQPQHF
CDR3nt: TGTGCCAGCAGTCCCTACGGGGACAGGGGGACCTATAGCAATCAGCCCCAGCATTTT

v_gene: TRBV9
d_gene: TRBD2
j_gene: TRBJ2-5
abundance: -
CDR3aa: CASSASSGRAYETQYF
CDR3nt: TGTGCCAGCAGCGCGTCTAGCGGGAGGGCCTATGAGACCCAGTACTTC

v_gene: TRBV6-6
d_gene: TRBD1
j_gene: TRBJ1-1
abundance: once
CDR3aa: CASSSRRQGANTEAFF
CDR3nt: TGTGCCAGCAGTAGCCGCAGACAGGGGGCGAATACTGAAGCTTTCTTT

v_gene: TRBV19
d_gene: TRBD1
j_gene: TRBJ1-2
abundance: -
CDR3aa: CASRRQGLNYGYTF
CDR3nt: TGTGCCAGTAGGCGACAGGGCCTTAACTATGGCTACACCTTC

v_gene: TRBV5-4
d_gene: -
j_gene: TRBJ2-2
abundance: -
CDR3aa: CASSLVSTGELFF
CDR3nt: TGTGCCAGCAGCTTAGTTTCCACCGGGGAGCTGTTTTTT

v_gene: TRBV19
d_gene: -
j_gene: TRBJ1-5
abundance: -
CDR3aa: CASSTGTDANQPQHF
CDR3nt: TGTGCCAGTAGTACCGGGACGGATGCTAATCAGCCCCAGCATTTT

v_gene: TRBV2
d_gene: -
j_gene: TRBJ1-1
abundance: -
CDR3aa: CASSDPVEAFF
CDR3nt: TGTGCCAGCAGTGATCCGGTTGAAGCTTTCTTT

v_gene: TRBV4-2
d_gene: -
j_gene: TRBJ2-7
abundance: -
CDR3aa: CASSQDYGGAYEQYF
CDR3nt: TGTGCCAGCAGCCAAGACTACGGGGGTGCCTACGAGCAGTACTTC

v_gene: TRBV20-1
d_gene: -
j_gene: TRBJ1-2
abundance: once
CDR3aa: CSASPYGYTF
CDR3nt: TGCAGTGCTAGCCCCTATGGCTACACCTTC

v_gene: TRBV5-1
d_gene: -
j_gene: TRBJ2-1
abundance: -
CDR3aa: CASSLIRRSSYNEQFF
CDR3nt: TGCGCCAGCAGCTTGATCCGGCGGAGCTCCTACAATGAGCAGTTCTTC

v_gene: TRBV5-1
d_gene: -
j_gene: TRBJ2-2
abundance: -
CDR3aa: CASSSTDTGELFF
CDR3nt: TGCGCCAGCAGCTCCACGGACACCGGGGAGCTGTTTTTT

v_gene: TRBV7-9
d_gene: TRBD2
j_gene: TRBJ2-1
abundance: -
CDR3aa: CASSLGTSNEQFF
CDR3nt: TGTGCCAGCAGCCTCGGGACTAGCAATGAGCAGTTCTTC

v_gene: TRBV5-4
d_gene: -
j_gene: TRBJ1-5
abundance: -
CDR3aa: CASSFGTGSSNQPQHF
CDR3nt: TGTGCCAGCAGCTTTGGTACAGGGTCGTCCAATCAGCCCCAGCATTTT

v_gene: TRBV4-1
d_gene: -
j_gene: TRBJ2-2
abundance: once
CDR3aa: CASSQVQGSINEHPGELFF
CDR3nt: TGCGCCAGCAGCCAAGTACAGGGATCAATAAACGAACACCCCGGGGAGCTGTTTTTT

v_gene: TRBV6-1
d_gene: -
j_gene: TRBJ2-1
abundance: -
CDR3aa: CASRPGWANNEQFF
CDR3nt: TGTGCCAGCAGACCTGGCTGGGCTAACAATGAGCAGTTCTTC

v_gene: TRBV9
d_gene: -
j_gene: TRBJ1-3
abundance: -
CDR3aa: CASSPSGVSGNTIYF
CDR3nt: TGTGCCAGCAGCCCGAGTGGCGTCTCTGGAAACACCATATATTTT

v_gene: TRBV28
d_gene: -
j_gene: TRBJ2-7
abundance: -
CDR3aa: CASSFHRENYEQYF
CDR3nt: TGTGCCAGCAGTTTTCACAGGGAAAACTACGAGCAGTACTTC

v_gene: TRBV7-6
d_gene: TRBD2
j_gene: TRBJ2-7
abundance: -
CDR3aa: CASSPTSGTSYEQYF
CDR3nt: TGTGCCAGCAGCCCGACTAGCGGGACATCCTACGAGCAGTACTTC

v_gene: TRBV19
d_gene: TRBD2
j_gene: TRBJ2-3
abundance: -
CDR3aa: CASLSSGSSDTQYF
CDR3nt: TGTGCCAGCCTATCTAGCGGGAGCTCAGATACGCAGTATTTT

v_gene: TRBV28
d_gene: -
j_gene: TRBJ1-4
abundance: -
CDR3aa: CASSFGQGNEKLFF
CDR3nt: TGTGCCAGCAGTTTCGGCCAGGGCAATGAAAAACTGTTTTTT

v_gene: TRBV5-1
d_gene: TRBD2
j_gene: TRBJ2-3
abundance: -
CDR3aa: CASSLDAGDLTDTQYF
CDR3nt: TGCGCCAGCAGCTTGGATGCGGGGGACCTCACAGATACGCAGTATTTT

v_gene: TRBV11-2
d_gene: -
j_gene: TRBJ1-2
abundance: -
CDR3aa: CASSFSGVNYGYTF
CDR3nt: TGTGCCAGCAGCTTTTCAGGGGTTAACTATGGCTACACCTTC

v_gene: TRBV6-6
d_gene: -
j_gene: TRBJ1-4
abundance: -
CDR3aa: CASSTSRESNEKLFF
CDR3nt: TGTGCCAGCAGTACCTCCAGGGAGAGTAATGAAAAACTGTTTTTT

v_gene: TRBV6-1
d_gene: -
j_gene: TRBJ1-3
abundance: -
CDR3aa: CASSGQALGNTIYF
CDR3nt: TGTGCCAGCAGTGGACAGGCACTGGGAAACACCATATATTTT

v_gene: TRBV7-6
d_gene: TRBD1
j_gene: TRBJ1-2
abundance: -
CDR3aa: CASSLGQGEGYTF
CDR3nt: TGTGCCAGCAGCTTAGGACAGGGGGAGGGCTACACCTTC

v_gene: TRBV25-1
d_gene: -
j_gene: TRBJ1-2
abundance: -
CDR3aa: CASSLGGGAGGYTF
CDR3nt: TGTGCCAGCAGCTTAGGGGGGGGCGCCGGTGGCTACACCTTC

v_gene: TRBV7-3
d_gene: TRBD2
j_gene: TRBJ2-3
abundance: -
CDR3aa: CASSPAGLAGDTDTQYF
CDR3nt: TGTGCCAGCAGCCCCGCGGGACTAGCGGGGGACACAGATACGCAGTATTTT

v_gene: TRBV5-5
d_gene: -
j_gene: TRBJ1-1
abundance: -
CDR3aa: CASSLKGFGTEAFF
CDR3nt: TGTGCCAGCAGCTTAAAAGGGTTCGGCACTGAAGCTTTCTTT

v_gene: TRBV30
d_gene: -
j_gene: TRBJ2-2
abundance: -
CDR3aa: CAWSVVRAFTGELFF
CDR3nt: TGTGCCTGGAGTGTAGTCCGGGCTTTCACCGGGGAGCTGTTTTTT

v_gene: TRBV19
d_gene: -
j_gene: TRBJ1-1
abundance: -
CDR3aa: CASSIQAANTEAFF
CDR3nt: TGTGCCAGTAGTATTCAGGCAGCGAACACTGAAGCTTTCTTT

v_gene: TRBV9
d_gene: -
j_gene: TRBJ2-7
abundance: once
CDR3aa: CASSVTWAGRNEQYF
CDR3nt: TGTGCCAGCAGCGTAACATGGGCAGGGAGGAACGAGCAGTACTTC

v_gene: TRBV9
d_gene: -
j_gene: TRBJ1-6
abundance: -
CDR3aa: CASSVDNSPLHF
CDR3nt: TGTGCCAGCAGCGTCGATAATTCACCCCTCCACTTT

v_gene: TRBV19
d_gene: -
j_gene: TRBJ1-6
abundance: -
CDR3aa: CASSISGTTYNSPLHF
CDR3nt: TGTGCCAGTAGCATATCGGGGACAACGTATAATTCACCCCTCCACTTT

v_gene: TRBV18
d_gene: -
j_gene: TRBJ2-7
abundance: -
CDR3aa: CASSPEDGLVHEQYF
CDR3nt: TGTGCCAGCTCACCGGAAGACGGGCTAGTCCACGAGCAGTACTTC

v_gene: TRBV28
d_gene: -
j_gene: TRBJ1-3
abundance: -
CDR3aa: CASSLGQAQTNTIYF
CDR3nt: TGTGCCAGCAGTTTGGGGCAGGCACAGACAAACACCATATATTTT

v_gene: TRBV6-5
d_gene: TRBD1
j_gene: TRBJ1-3
abundance: -
CDR3aa: CASSSTTGGSGNTIYF
CDR3nt: TGTGCCAGCAGTTCTACCACAGGGGGGTCTGGAAACACCATATATTTT